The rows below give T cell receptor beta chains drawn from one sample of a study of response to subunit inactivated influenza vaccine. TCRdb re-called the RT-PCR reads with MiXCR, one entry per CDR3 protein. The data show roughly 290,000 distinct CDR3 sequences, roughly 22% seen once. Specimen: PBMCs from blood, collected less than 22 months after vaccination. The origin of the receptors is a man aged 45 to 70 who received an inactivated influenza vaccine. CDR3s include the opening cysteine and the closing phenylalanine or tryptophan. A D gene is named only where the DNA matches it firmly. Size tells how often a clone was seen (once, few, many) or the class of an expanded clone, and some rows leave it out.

cdr3_nt: TGTGCCAGCAGTCCACCCCTCCAGGGAATCTATGGCTACACCTTC
cdr3_aa: CASSPPLQGIYGYTF
j_call: TRBJ1-2
d_call: -
v_call: TRBV28
cdr3_length: 15
clone_size: -

cdr3_nt: TGCGCCAGCAGCCAAGATTGGGACAGGGGTTACGAGCAGTACTTC
cdr3_aa: CASSQDWDRGYEQYF
j_call: TRBJ2-7
d_call: TRBD1
v_call: TRBV4-3
cdr3_length: 15
clone_size: -

cdr3_nt: TGCGCCAGCAGCACCGGGACTAGCGGGAGGGGCCTTGGCGAGCAGTACTTC
cdr3_aa: CASSTGTSGRGLGEQYF
j_call: TRBJ2-7
d_call: TRBD2
v_call: TRBV5-1
cdr3_length: 17
clone_size: -

cdr3_nt: TGTGCCACCAGCAGAAACCCAGGGGCCAATCAGCCCCAGCATTTT
cdr3_aa: CATSRNPGANQPQHF
j_call: TRBJ1-5
d_call: -
v_call: TRBV15
cdr3_length: 15
clone_size: few

cdr3_nt: TGTGCCAGCAGTAACCCCCCTCAGGACGAGCAGTACTTC
cdr3_aa: CASSNPPQDEQYF
j_call: TRBJ2-7
d_call: -
v_call: TRBV6-6
cdr3_length: 13
clone_size: -

cdr3_nt: TGCGCCAGCAGCCTTCCGTCCTTGGGAGATGAAAAACTGTTTTTT
cdr3_aa: CASSLPSLGDEKLFF
j_call: TRBJ1-4
d_call: -
v_call: TRBV5-1
cdr3_length: 15
clone_size: -

cdr3_nt: TGCGCCAGCAGCGCACCGGGATCGAACTATGGCTACACCTTC
cdr3_aa: CASSAPGSNYGYTF
j_call: TRBJ1-2
d_call: -
v_call: TRBV4-1
cdr3_length: 14
clone_size: few

cdr3_nt: TGTGCCAGCAGTCCACCGGACAGGGAGGTATACGAGCAGTACTTC
cdr3_aa: CASSPPDREVYEQYF
j_call: TRBJ2-7
d_call: TRBD1
v_call: TRBV28
cdr3_length: 15
clone_size: -

cdr3_nt: TGTGCCAGCAGCTTAGCGGGGGACAGCTACTACGAGCAGTACTTC
cdr3_aa: CASSLAGDSYYEQYF
j_call: TRBJ2-7
d_call: TRBD1
v_call: TRBV11-1
cdr3_length: 15
clone_size: -

cdr3_nt: TGTGCCAGCAGTTCCCAGAGGGGCGGCTATGGCTACACCTTC
cdr3_aa: CASSSQRGGYGYTF
j_call: TRBJ1-2
d_call: -
v_call: TRBV6-2/TRBV6-3
cdr3_length: 14
clone_size: -

cdr3_nt: TGTGCCAGCAGCTTGGTTCTAGCGGGAGATACGCAGTATTTT
cdr3_aa: CASSLVLAGDTQYF
j_call: TRBJ2-3
d_call: TRBD2
v_call: TRBV5-4
cdr3_length: 14
clone_size: few

cdr3_nt: TGCGCCAGCAGCCAAGGGGGACTAGAGGGGGATACGCAGTATTTT
cdr3_aa: CASSQGGLEGDTQYF
j_call: TRBJ2-3
d_call: TRBD2
v_call: TRBV4-1
cdr3_length: 15
clone_size: -

cdr3_nt: TGTGCCAGCACCCAGACAGGGGCTTGGCACTACGAGCAGTACTTC
cdr3_aa: CASTQTGAWHYEQYF
j_call: TRBJ2-7
d_call: TRBD1
v_call: TRBV5-6
cdr3_length: 15
clone_size: -

cdr3_nt: TGTGCCAGTAGTCCTTCCAGGGGTTACCTACTGAACACTGAAGCTTTCTTT
cdr3_aa: CASSPSRGYLLNTEAFF
j_call: TRBJ1-1
d_call: -
v_call: TRBV19
cdr3_length: 17
clone_size: few

cdr3_nt: TGTGCCAGCAACGACAGGGGCAGAGAGACCCAGTACTTC
cdr3_aa: CASNDRGRETQYF
j_call: TRBJ2-5
d_call: TRBD1
v_call: TRBV12-3/TRBV12-4
cdr3_length: 13
clone_size: -

cdr3_nt: TGCAGCGTTTTTTTGGGGTACACTGAAGCTTTCTTT
cdr3_aa: CSVFLGYTEAFF
j_call: TRBJ1-1
d_call: -
v_call: TRBV29-1
cdr3_length: 12
clone_size: -

cdr3_nt: TGTGCCAGCAGTTACCCCCAGGTCGGGACTAGCTACAATGAGCAGTTCTTC
cdr3_aa: CASSYPQVGTSYNEQFF
j_call: TRBJ2-1
d_call: TRBD2
v_call: TRBV6-5
cdr3_length: 17
clone_size: few

cdr3_nt: TGTGCCAGCAGCCCGATCAGGGGGAACACTGAAGCTTTCTTT
cdr3_aa: CASSPIRGNTEAFF
j_call: TRBJ1-1
d_call: -
v_call: TRBV28
cdr3_length: 14
clone_size: few

cdr3_nt: TGTGCCAGCAGCACGCGGCAGGGGGCCACTGAAGCTTTCTTT
cdr3_aa: CASSTRQGATEAFF
j_call: TRBJ1-1
d_call: TRBD1
v_call: TRBV12-3/TRBV12-4
cdr3_length: 14
clone_size: many

cdr3_nt: TGTGCCAGCAGGTACACCGGGACAGGGGCCACAGATACGCAGTATTTT
cdr3_aa: CASRYTGTGATDTQYF
j_call: TRBJ2-3
d_call: TRBD1
v_call: TRBV12-3/TRBV12-4
cdr3_length: 16
clone_size: -

cdr3_nt: TGTGCCAGCAGCTTAGTCAGCCCAGGGATGAGCGAGCAGTACTTC
cdr3_aa: CASSLVSPGMSEQYF
j_call: TRBJ2-7
d_call: -
v_call: TRBV7-9
cdr3_length: 15
clone_size: -

cdr3_nt: TGTGCCAGCAGCTTAGTGGTGGGACACTCCTACAATGAGCAGTTCTTC
cdr3_aa: CASSLVVGHSYNEQFF
j_call: TRBJ2-1
d_call: -
v_call: TRBV7-6
cdr3_length: 16
clone_size: -

cdr3_nt: TGTGCCAGCAGCTCCCCTGGTCCCGATGAGCAGTTCTTC
cdr3_aa: CASSSPGPDEQFF
j_call: TRBJ2-1
d_call: -
v_call: TRBV5-4
cdr3_length: 13
clone_size: many

cdr3_nt: TGTGCCAGCAGAAGACAGGGATATTCACCCCTCCACTTT
cdr3_aa: CASRRQGYSPLHF
j_call: TRBJ1-6
d_call: TRBD1
v_call: TRBV2
cdr3_length: 13
clone_size: -

cdr3_nt: TGCAGTGCTAGGCGGGACAGGGGCACAGATACGCAGTATTTT
cdr3_aa: CSARRDRGTDTQYF
j_call: TRBJ2-3
d_call: TRBD1
v_call: TRBV20-1
cdr3_length: 14
clone_size: -

cdr3_nt: TGCAGCGTTGAAGATGAGGGTATAGAGCAGTACTTC
cdr3_aa: CSVEDEGIEQYF
j_call: TRBJ2-7
d_call: -
v_call: TRBV29-1
cdr3_length: 12
clone_size: -

cdr3_nt: TGTGCCATCAGTGGCAGACTAGCGGGAGGGCCTTTTGAGCAGTTCTTC
cdr3_aa: CAISGRLAGGPFEQFF
j_call: TRBJ2-1
d_call: TRBD2
v_call: TRBV10-3
cdr3_length: 16
clone_size: few

cdr3_nt: TGTGCCAGCAGTAGAGGCAGGGAGGTCACCGGGGAGCTGTTTTTT
cdr3_aa: CASSRGREVTGELFF
j_call: TRBJ2-2
d_call: -
v_call: TRBV6-1
cdr3_length: 15
clone_size: -

cdr3_nt: TGTGCCAGCAGGGACCTGGGGACTAGCGGGAGGGAGACCCAGTACTTC
cdr3_aa: CASRDLGTSGRETQYF
j_call: TRBJ2-5
d_call: TRBD2
v_call: TRBV12-3/TRBV12-4
cdr3_length: 16
clone_size: -

cdr3_nt: TGCGCCAGCAGCCGCGGACTCGTACTCGGCACAGATACGCAGTATTTT
cdr3_aa: CASSRGLVLGTDTQYF
j_call: TRBJ2-3
d_call: -
v_call: TRBV4-3
cdr3_length: 16
clone_size: -

cdr3_nt: TGTGCCAGCAGCTCCCCGGGACATGAGCAGTTCTTC
cdr3_aa: CASSSPGHEQFF
j_call: TRBJ2-1
d_call: -
v_call: TRBV6-5
cdr3_length: 12
clone_size: -

cdr3_nt: TGTGCCAGCAGCTTACTCGGACAGGCCTTCCTAAACTTC
cdr3_aa: CASSLLGQAFLNF
j_call: TRBJ2-7
d_call: TRBD1
v_call: TRBV11-1
cdr3_length: 13
clone_size: few

cdr3_nt: TGTGCCAGCAGCCCAATTAGCGGCTCCTACAATGAGCAGTTCTTC
cdr3_aa: CASSPISGSYNEQFF
j_call: TRBJ2-1
d_call: -
v_call: TRBV11-2
cdr3_length: 15
clone_size: few

cdr3_nt: TGTGCCAGCAGGACAACAGGGAGGGGCAATCAGCCCCAGCATTTT
cdr3_aa: CASRTTGRGNQPQHF
j_call: TRBJ1-5
d_call: -
v_call: TRBV6-2/TRBV6-3
cdr3_length: 15
clone_size: few

cdr3_nt: TGTGCCAGCAGTTTCTCCTACACTGAAGCTTTCTTT
cdr3_aa: CASSFSYTEAFF
j_call: TRBJ1-1
d_call: -
v_call: TRBV28
cdr3_length: 12
clone_size: few

cdr3_nt: TGTGCCAGCACTCCCCCGGCGGGACGTAGCACCGGGGAGCTGTTTTTT
cdr3_aa: CASTPPAGRSTGELFF
j_call: TRBJ2-2
d_call: -
v_call: TRBV11-2
cdr3_length: 16
clone_size: -

cdr3_nt: TGTGCCAGCAGCACGGTGTGGGTAGCGGCCGTCACAGATACGCAGTATTTT
cdr3_aa: CASSTVWVAAVTDTQYF
j_call: TRBJ2-3
d_call: -
v_call: TRBV7-9
cdr3_length: 17
clone_size: -

cdr3_nt: TGCGCCAGCAGCTCGATGGGGAAAACAGATACGCAGTATTTT
cdr3_aa: CASSSMGKTDTQYF
j_call: TRBJ2-3
d_call: -
v_call: TRBV5-1
cdr3_length: 14
clone_size: few

cdr3_nt: TGTGCCACCATTAGGGGCTACGAGCAGTACTTC
cdr3_aa: CATIRGYEQYF
j_call: TRBJ2-7
d_call: -
v_call: TRBV6-5
cdr3_length: 11
clone_size: -

cdr3_nt: TGTGCCAGCAGTAACGAGGGTGGCTACACCTTC
cdr3_aa: CASSNEGGYTF
j_call: TRBJ1-2
d_call: -
v_call: TRBV6-5
cdr3_length: 11
clone_size: -

cdr3_nt: TGCGCCAGCAGCTTGGCAGGGTCGGGCACCGGGGAGCTGTTTTTT
cdr3_aa: CASSLAGSGTGELFF
j_call: TRBJ2-2
d_call: -
v_call: TRBV5-1
cdr3_length: 15
clone_size: -

cdr3_nt: TGTGCCAGCCCACTAGCGAACACAGATACGCAGTATTTT
cdr3_aa: CASPLANTDTQYF
j_call: TRBJ2-3
d_call: TRBD2
v_call: TRBV28
cdr3_length: 13
clone_size: few

cdr3_nt: TGTGCCAGCAGCGTAGCTTCAACCCCCAATGAGCAGTTCTTC
cdr3_aa: CASSVASTPNEQFF
j_call: TRBJ2-1
d_call: -
v_call: TRBV9
cdr3_length: 14
clone_size: few

cdr3_nt: TGCAGTGCTAGGAGGACAGGGGGCTACGAGACCCAGTACTTC
cdr3_aa: CSARRTGGYETQYF
j_call: TRBJ2-5
d_call: TRBD1
v_call: TRBV20-1
cdr3_length: 14
clone_size: -

cdr3_nt: TGCGCCAGCAGCTTTAACCGGGAAGGGAGCTACACCTTC
cdr3_aa: CASSFNREGSYTF
j_call: TRBJ1-2
d_call: -
v_call: TRBV5-1
cdr3_length: 13
clone_size: -